This TCR beta chain was captured by sequencing in a study of blood T cell repertoires in COVID-19. Study information: The origin of the acute and convalescent COVID-19 samples was the United States, Italy and Spain. The analysed material was cDNA or gDNA that came from T cells, B-cell-depleted T cells, or PBMCs.

From germline, CDR1 is KGHSH and CDR2 LQKENI. The germline V and J ends were trimmed by 3 bases and 4 bases, with 6 bases remaining between them. The CDR3 runs 13 residues. Profiling relied on immunoSEQ multiplex PCR, and the TCRdb table lists in-frame clones only, not all of them. Of some 24,000 clones in the sample, about 88% were seen once. This chain uses TRBV18 with TRBJ2-2; tentatively, D is TRBD2 (5 bases). Sample: peripheral blood. This TCR came from a human donor in a cohort sampled during active COVID-19. The CDR3 DNA follows: TGTGCCAGCTCACCGGAGGTCACCGGGGAGCTGTTTTTT. Translation gives CASSPEVTGELFF. The variable domain in full, with the rest retrieved from reference TRBV18 and TRBJ2-2, is NAGVMQNPRHLVRRRGQEARLRCSPMKGHSHVYWYRQLPEEGLKFMVYLQKENIIDESGMPKERFSAEFPKEGPSILRIQQVVRGDSAAYFCASSPEVTGELFFGEGSRLTVL.